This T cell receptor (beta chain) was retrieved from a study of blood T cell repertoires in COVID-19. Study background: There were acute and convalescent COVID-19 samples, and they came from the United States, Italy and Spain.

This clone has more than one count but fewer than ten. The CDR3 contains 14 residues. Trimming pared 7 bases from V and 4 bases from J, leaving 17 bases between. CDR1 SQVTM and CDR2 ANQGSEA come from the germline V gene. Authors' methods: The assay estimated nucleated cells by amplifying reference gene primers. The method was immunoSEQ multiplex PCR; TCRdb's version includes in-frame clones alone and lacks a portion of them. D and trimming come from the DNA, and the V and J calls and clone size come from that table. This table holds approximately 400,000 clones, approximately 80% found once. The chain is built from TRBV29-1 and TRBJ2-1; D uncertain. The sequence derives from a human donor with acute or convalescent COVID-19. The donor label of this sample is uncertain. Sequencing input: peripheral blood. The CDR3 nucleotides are TGCAGCGCCGGCGAACGCAGTACATACAATGAGCAGTTCTTC. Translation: CSAGERSTYNEQFF.